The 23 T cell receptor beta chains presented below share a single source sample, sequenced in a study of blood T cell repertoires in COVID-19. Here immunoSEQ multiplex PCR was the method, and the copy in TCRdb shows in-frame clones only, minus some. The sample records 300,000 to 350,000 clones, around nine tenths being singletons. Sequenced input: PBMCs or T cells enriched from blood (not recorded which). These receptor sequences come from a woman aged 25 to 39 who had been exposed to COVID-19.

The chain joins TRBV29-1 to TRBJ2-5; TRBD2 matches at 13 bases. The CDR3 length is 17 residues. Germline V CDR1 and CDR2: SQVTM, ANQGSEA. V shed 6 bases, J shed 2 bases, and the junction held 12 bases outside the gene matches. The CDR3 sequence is CSVPPPTSGRSQETQYF. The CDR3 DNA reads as TGCAGCGTCCCCCCTCCGACTAGCGGGAGGTCACAAGAGACCCAGTACTTC.

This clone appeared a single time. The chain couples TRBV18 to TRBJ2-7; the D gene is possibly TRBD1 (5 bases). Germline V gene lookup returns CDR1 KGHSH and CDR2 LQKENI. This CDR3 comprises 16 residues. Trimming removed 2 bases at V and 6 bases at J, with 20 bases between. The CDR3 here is CASSPFIGRVQGEQYF. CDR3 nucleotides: TGTGCCAGCTCACCATTTATAGGCAGGGTTCAAGGCGAGCAGTACTTC.

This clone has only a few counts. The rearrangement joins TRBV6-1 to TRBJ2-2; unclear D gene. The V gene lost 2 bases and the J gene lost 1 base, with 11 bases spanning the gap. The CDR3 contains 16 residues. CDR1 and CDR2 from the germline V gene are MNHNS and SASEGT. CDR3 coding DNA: TGTGCCAGCAGTGAATTTACAGTCGGGAACACCGGGGAGCTGTTTTTT. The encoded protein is CASSEFTVGNTGELFF.

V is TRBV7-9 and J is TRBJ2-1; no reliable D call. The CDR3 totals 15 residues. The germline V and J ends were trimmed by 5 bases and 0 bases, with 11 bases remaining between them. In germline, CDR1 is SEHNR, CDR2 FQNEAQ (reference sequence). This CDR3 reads CASSQSESSYNEQFF. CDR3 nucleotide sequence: TGTGCCAGCAGCCAATCTGAGAGCTCCTACAATGAGCAGTTCTTC.

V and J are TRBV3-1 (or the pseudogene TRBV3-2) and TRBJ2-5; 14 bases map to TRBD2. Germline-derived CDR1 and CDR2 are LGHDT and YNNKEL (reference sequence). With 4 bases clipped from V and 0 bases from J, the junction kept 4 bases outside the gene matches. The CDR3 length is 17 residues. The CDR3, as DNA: TGTGCCAGCAGCCGAAGACTAGCGGGGGGGTACCAAGAGACCCAGTACTTC. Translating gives CASSRRLAGGYQETQYF.

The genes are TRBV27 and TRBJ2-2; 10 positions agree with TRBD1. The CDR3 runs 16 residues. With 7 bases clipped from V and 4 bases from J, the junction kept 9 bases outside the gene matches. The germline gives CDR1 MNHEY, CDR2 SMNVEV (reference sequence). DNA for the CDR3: TGTGCCAGCACCAAGGACAGGGGGATTGCCACCGGGGAGCTGTTTTTT. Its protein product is CASTKDRGIATGELFF.

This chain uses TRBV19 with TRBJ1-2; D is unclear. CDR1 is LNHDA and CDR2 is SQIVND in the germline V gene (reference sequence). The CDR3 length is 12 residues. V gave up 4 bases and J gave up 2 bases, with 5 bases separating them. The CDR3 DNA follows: TGTGCCAGTAGTACAATGAACTATGGCTACACCTTC. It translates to CASSTMNYGYTF.

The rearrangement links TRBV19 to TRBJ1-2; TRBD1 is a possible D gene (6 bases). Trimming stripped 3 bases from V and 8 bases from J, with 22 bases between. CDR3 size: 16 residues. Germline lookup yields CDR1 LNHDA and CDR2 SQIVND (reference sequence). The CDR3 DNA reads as TGTGCCAGTAGTATGAACAGGGCGGTTTCGGAGTTGGGCTACACCTTC. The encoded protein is CASSMNRAVSELGYTF.

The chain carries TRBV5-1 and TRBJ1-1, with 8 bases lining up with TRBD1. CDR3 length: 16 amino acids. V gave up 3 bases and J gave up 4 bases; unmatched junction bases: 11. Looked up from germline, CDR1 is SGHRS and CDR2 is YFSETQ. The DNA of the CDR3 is TGCGCCAGCAGCTCCGCCGGGACAGGCCTAGGCACTGAAGCTTTCTTT. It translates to CASSSAGTGLGTEAFF.

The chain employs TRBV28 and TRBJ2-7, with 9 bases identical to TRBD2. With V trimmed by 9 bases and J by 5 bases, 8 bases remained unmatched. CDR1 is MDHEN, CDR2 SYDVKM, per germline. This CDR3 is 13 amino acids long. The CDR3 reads CASRAGGRDEQYF. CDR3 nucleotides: TGTGCCAGTCGAGCGGGGGGACGGGACGAGCAGTACTTC.

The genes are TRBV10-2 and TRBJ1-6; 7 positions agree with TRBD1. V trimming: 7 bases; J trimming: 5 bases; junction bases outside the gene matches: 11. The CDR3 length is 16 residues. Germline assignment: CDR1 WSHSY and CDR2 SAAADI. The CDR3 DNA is TGCGCCAGCACCCAATCCCTGACAGGGCATAATTCACCCCTCCACTTT. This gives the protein CASTQSLTGHNSPLHF.

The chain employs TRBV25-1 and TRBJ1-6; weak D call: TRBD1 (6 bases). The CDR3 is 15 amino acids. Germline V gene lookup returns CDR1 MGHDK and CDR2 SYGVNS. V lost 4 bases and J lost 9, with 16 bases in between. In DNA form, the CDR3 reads TGTGCCAGCAGTGTCAGCACAGGGAACAGTTCACCCCTCCACTTT. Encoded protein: CASSVSTGNSSPLHF.

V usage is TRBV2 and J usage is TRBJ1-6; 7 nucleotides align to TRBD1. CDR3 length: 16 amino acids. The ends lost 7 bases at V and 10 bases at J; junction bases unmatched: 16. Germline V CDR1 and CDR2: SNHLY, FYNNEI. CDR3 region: CASTETGWPDRSPLHF. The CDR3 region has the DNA TGTGCCAGCACCGAGACAGGGTGGCCCGATAGGTCACCCCTCCACTTT.

The CDR3 spells CASRPQLGMNTEAFF. The CDR3 nucleotides are TGTGCCAGCAGACCTCAATTGGGCATGAACACTGAAGCTTTCTTT. The chain recombines TRBV28 with TRBJ1-1, with D hard to call. Trimming cost V 6 bases and J 0 bases, with 14 bases left between them. Looked up from germline, CDR1 is MDHEN and CDR2 is SYDVKM. The CDR3 runs 15 residues.

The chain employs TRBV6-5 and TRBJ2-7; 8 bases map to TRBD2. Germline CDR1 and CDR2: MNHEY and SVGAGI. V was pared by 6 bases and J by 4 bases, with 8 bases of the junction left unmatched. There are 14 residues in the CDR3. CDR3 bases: TGTGCCAGCAGGCCGAGCGGGAGTAGATACGAGCAGTACTTC. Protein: CASRPSGSRYEQYF.

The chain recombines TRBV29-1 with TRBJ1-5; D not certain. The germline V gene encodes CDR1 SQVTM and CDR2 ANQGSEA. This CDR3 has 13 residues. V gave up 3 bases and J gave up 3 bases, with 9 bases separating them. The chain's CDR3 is CSVESGDNQPQHF. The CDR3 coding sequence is TGCAGCGTTGAGTCCGGGGACAATCAGCCCCAGCATTTT.

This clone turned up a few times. The CDR3 DNA reads as TGTGCCAGCAGCGGAACAGGGGTATTGAGCAATCAGCCCCAGCATTTT. Translated: CASSGTGVLSNQPQHF. This chain uses TRBV2 with TRBJ1-5; 7 bases match TRBD1. V was pared by 6 bases and J by 1 base, with 9 bases of the junction left unmatched. CDR1 is SNHLY, CDR2 FYNNEI, per germline. The CDR3 runs 16 residues.

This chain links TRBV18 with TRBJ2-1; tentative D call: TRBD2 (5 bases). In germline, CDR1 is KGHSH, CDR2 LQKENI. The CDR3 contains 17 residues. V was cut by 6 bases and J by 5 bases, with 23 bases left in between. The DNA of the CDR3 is TGTGCCAGCTCGGCGGAATCCCCGGGGTTTCTAAACAATGAGCAGTTCTTC. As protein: CASSAESPGFLNNEQFF.

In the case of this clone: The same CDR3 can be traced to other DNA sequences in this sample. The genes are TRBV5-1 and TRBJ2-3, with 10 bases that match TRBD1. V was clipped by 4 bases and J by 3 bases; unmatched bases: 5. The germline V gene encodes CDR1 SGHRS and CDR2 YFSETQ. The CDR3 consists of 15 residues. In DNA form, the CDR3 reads TGCGCCAGCAGCCAAAGGACAGGGGGGACAGATACGCAGTATTTT. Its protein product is CASSQRTGGTDTQYF.

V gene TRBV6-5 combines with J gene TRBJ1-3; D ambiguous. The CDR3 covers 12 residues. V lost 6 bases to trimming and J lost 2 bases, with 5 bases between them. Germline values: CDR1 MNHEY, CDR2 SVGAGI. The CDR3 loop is CASRTAGNTIYF. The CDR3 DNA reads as TGTGCCAGCAGAACAGCTGGAAACACCATATATTTT.

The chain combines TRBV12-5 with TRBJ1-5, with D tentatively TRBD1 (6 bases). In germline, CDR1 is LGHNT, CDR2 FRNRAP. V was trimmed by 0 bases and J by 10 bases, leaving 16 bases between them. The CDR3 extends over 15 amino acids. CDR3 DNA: TGTGCTAGTGGTTTGGTATTGGGGACACCAGGTCCCCAGCATTTT. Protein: CASGLVLGTPGPQHF.

This CDR3 reads CASSLATAGADSPLHF. CDR3 sequence (DNA): TGTGCCAGCAGCTTAGCGACGGCCGGAGCTGATTCACCCCTCCACTTT. The chain uses TRBV7-2 and TRBJ1-6, with unresolved D. The CDR3 consists of 16 residues. V gave up 0 bases and J gave up 8 bases, with 14 bases separating them. Germline loops: CDR1 SGHTA, CDR2 FQGNSA.

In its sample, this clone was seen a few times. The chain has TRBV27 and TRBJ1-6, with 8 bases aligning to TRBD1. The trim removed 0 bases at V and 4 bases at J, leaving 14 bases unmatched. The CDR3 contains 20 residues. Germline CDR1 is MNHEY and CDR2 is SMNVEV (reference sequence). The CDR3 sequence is CASSLSSSRQGRKYNSPLHF. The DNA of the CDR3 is TGTGCCAGCAGTTTATCCTCCTCTAGACAGGGGAGAAAATATAATTCACCCCTCCACTTT.